The 21 T cell receptor beta chains reported below all come from one sample, sequenced in a study of cytomegalovirus exposure and HLA in healthy donors. The primer mix had 60 Vbeta and 13 Jbeta primers. Method: immunoSEQ multiplex PCR; TCRdb's copy keeps in-frame clones and lacks some. This table holds about 200,000 clones, around 86% found once. The sequenced sample consisted of PBMCs. The receptor source for this set is a woman aged 40 to 50 in good health and CMV-seronegative.

The sample holds one count of this clone. The rearrangement uses TRBV6-5 and TRBJ1-2; 8 nucleotides align to TRBD1. The CDR3 covers 14 residues. The junction had 5 bases not matched to a gene; V was cut back by 0 bases and J by 8 bases. From germline, CDR1 is MNHEY and CDR2 SVGAGI. The CDR3 nucleotides read TGTGCCAGCAGTTACTCCGACAGGGGATACGGCTACACCTTC. Encoded protein: CASSYSDRGYGYTF.

In this sample, this clone turned up once. This chain uses TRBV7-7 with TRBJ1-1, with D unclear. CDR3 length: 13 residues. The ends were cut back, 5 bases at V and 3 bases at J, with 10 bases in the middle. The germline V gene has CDR1 SSHAT and CDR2 FNYEAQ (reference sequence). The CDR3 reads CASSPVADTEAFF. CDR3 sequence (DNA): TGTGCCAGCAGCCCAGTGGCCGACACTGAAGCTTTCTTT.

V is TRBV29-1 and J is TRBJ1-1; 7 positions agree with TRBD1. The V gene end was trimmed by 6 bases and the J gene end by 5 bases; junction bases not matched to a gene: 9. The germline V gene has CDR1 SQVTM and CDR2 ANQGSEA. CDR3 length: 13 residues. CDR3 DNA sequence: TGCAGCGTGAAACAGGGGAGTAGGACTGAAGCTTTCTTT. Translating gives CSVKQGSRTEAFF.

CDR3: CASTAGVSYEQYF. DNA of the CDR3: TGTGCCAGCACAGCGGGAGTGTCCTACGAGCAGTACTTC. The chain employs TRBV25-1 and TRBJ2-7, with 8 bases lining up with TRBD2. There are 13 residues in the CDR3. CDR1 and CDR2 (germline): MGHDK, SYGVNS. V gave up 7 bases and J gave up 1 base; unmatched junction bases: 3.

The V and J genes are TRBV28 and TRBJ1-2; TRBD1 matches 10 bases. The CDR3 spans 15 residues. Germline CDR1 reads MDHEN; CDR2 reads SYDVKM. V lost 6 bases, J lost 6 bases, and 10 bases stayed unmatched. The CDR3: CASSDTPGQGNGYTF. DNA of the CDR3: TGTGCCAGCAGCGATACGCCGGGACAGGGGAATGGCTACACCTTC.

The chain recombines TRBV10-1 with TRBJ1-1; D perhaps matches TRBD1 (6 bases). The germline V gene has CDR1 WNHNN and CDR2 SYGVQD (reference sequence). This CDR3 is built from 14 residues. Trimming took 5 bases from V and 7 from J, leaving 17 bases between them. The CDR3 is CASSLYRENVEAFF. CDR3 DNA sequence: TGCGCCAGCAGTCTATACAGGGAGAATGTTGAAGCTTTCTTT.

The chain recombines TRBV28 with TRBJ2-6; D might be TRBD2 (7 bases). V dropped 5 bases and J dropped 2 bases, with 10 bases sitting between them. The germline CDR1 and CDR2 sequences are MDHEN and SYDVKM. The CDR3 extends over 15 amino acids. CDR3 sequence reads: CASSKGGTGANVLTF. As DNA, the CDR3 is TGTGCCAGCAGTAAGGGGGGGACTGGGGCCAACGTCCTGACTTTC. The whole variable domain, filled in from reference TRBV28 and TRBJ2-6, reads DVKVTQSSRYLVKRTGEKVFLECVQDMDHENMFWYRQDPGLGLRLIYFSYDVKMKEKGDIPEGYSVSREKKERFSLILESASTNQTSMYLCASSKGGTGANVLTFGAGSRLTVL.

The chain has TRBV29-1 and TRBJ2-5; TRBD2 aligns across 8 bases. Trimming cost V 4 bases and J 7 bases; bases outside gene matches: 11. The germline V gene encodes CDR1 SQVTM and CDR2 ANQGSEA. This CDR3 region has 14 residues. The CDR3 loop reads CSVGFSGVEGTQYF. The CDR3 coding sequence is TGCAGCGTTGGGTTTAGCGGGGTAGAAGGGACCCAGTACTTC.

V gene TRBV6-5 combines with J gene TRBJ2-7; 7 bases match TRBD1. The CDR3 covers 16 residues. The germline V gene encodes CDR1 MNHEY and CDR2 SVGAGI. V shed 0 bases, J shed 4 bases, and the junction held 9 bases outside the gene matches. Here the CDR3 DNA reads TGTGCCAGCAGTTACTCGCTGTCCCGCAGGGGGTACGAGCAGTACTTC. Protein product: CASSYSLSRRGYEQYF.

This clone was counted a single time. The DNA for the CDR3 is TGTGCCAGCAGTTCCCGACTAGCGGGAGGGCCGGGCGGAGAGCAGTTCTTC. This codes for CASSSRLAGGPGGEQFF. The chain combines TRBV27 with TRBJ2-1, with 14 positions matching TRBD2. V shed 4 bases, J shed 10 bases, and the junction held 12 bases outside the gene matches. CDR3 length: 17 residues. The germline CDR1 and CDR2 sequences are MNHEY and SMNVEV (reference sequence).

The genes are TRBV5-4 and TRBJ2-3; 9 bases are a match to TRBD2. V was pared by 2 bases and J by 0 bases, with 4 bases of the junction left unmatched. The CDR3 has 16 residues. The germline CDR1 and CDR2 sequences are SGHNT and YYREEE (reference sequence). The CDR3 loop is CASSLRLAESTDTQYF. Here the CDR3 DNA reads TGTGCCAGCAGCTTAAGACTAGCGGAAAGCACAGATACGCAGTATTTT.

This rearrangement joins TRBV5-4 to TRBJ2-7; the D gene could be TRBD1 or TRBD2 (6 bases each). The CDR3 has 14 amino acids. The germline V gene has CDR1 SGHNT and CDR2 YYREEE (reference sequence). Trimming took off 4 bases at V and 3 bases at J, with 14 bases between the two ends. CDR3 nucleotide sequence: TGTGCCAGCAGCATGGGGGGCCAGCTCTACGAGCAGTACTTC. This codes for CASSMGGQLYEQYF.

The genes are TRBV6-6 and TRBJ2-7, with no clear D. Germline CDR1 reads MNHNY; CDR2 reads SVGAGI (reference sequence). Trimming pared 8 bases from V and 2 bases from J, leaving 22 bases between. The CDR3 is made up of 16 amino acids. As DNA, the CDR3 is TGTGCCAGCGCGTCGTACGACCAGGCTACCCCCTACGAGCAGTACTTC. Its translation is CASASYDQATPYEQYF.

The rearrangement joins TRBV11-2 to TRBJ1-1; the D gene is possibly TRBD1 (5 bases). V gave up 5 bases and J gave up 5 bases, with 21 bases separating them. This CDR3 has 16 amino acids. CDR1 and CDR2 from the germline V gene are SGHAT and FQNNGV. Here the CDR3 reads CASSQELGTWGTEAFF. For the CDR3, the DNA is TGTGCCAGCAGCCAAGAATTAGGGACTTGGGGAACTGAAGCTTTCTTT.

V and J are TRBV11-2 and TRBJ2-1; D uncertain. The V end lost 2 bases, the J end lost 7 bases, and 9 bases lay between the germline ends. CDR1 and CDR2 (germline): SGHAT, FQNNGV. The CDR3 is 13 amino acids. The CDR3 nucleotides read TGTGCCAGCAGCTTATCCCTTCAGAATGAGCAGTTCTTC. It translates to CASSLSLQNEQFF.

This chain connects TRBV19 to TRBJ2-3; 10 bases map to TRBD2. This CDR3 spans 15 amino acids. The junction had 6 bases not matched to a gene; V was cut back by 5 bases and J by 4 bases. Germline V gene lookup returns CDR1 LNHDA and CDR2 SQIVND (reference sequence). CDR3 residues: CASSATSGMADTQYF. The CDR3, as DNA: TGTGCCAGTAGTGCCACTAGCGGGATGGCAGATACGCAGTATTTT.

J is TRBJ2-4 and V is TRBV6-5; D possibly corresponds to TRBD2 (6 bases). The CDR3 has 14 residues. The V and J ends lost 2 bases and 2 bases respectively, with 7 bases between them. Germline V CDR1 and CDR2: MNHEY, SVGAGI. CDR3: CASSYGGSKNIQYF. CDR3 coding DNA: TGTGCCAGCAGTTACGGGGGGTCCAAAAACATTCAGTACTTC.

This rearrangement joins TRBV11-2 to TRBJ1-1, with D hard to call. Germline CDR1 is SGHAT and CDR2 is FQNNGV. The CDR3 consists of 15 residues. Between the trimmed V and J ends, which lost 1 base and 0 bases, there was a span of 9 bases. The CDR3, as DNA: TGTGCCAGCAGCTTAGTTCCACTTATGAACACTGAAGCTTTCTTT. It translates to CASSLVPLMNTEAFF.

The chain has TRBV7-9 and TRBJ1-1; 9 bases agree with TRBD1. The junction had 6 bases not matched to a gene; V was cut back by 5 bases and J by 2 bases. Germline CDR1 reads SEHNR; CDR2 reads FQNEAQ (reference sequence). The CDR3 is made up of 15 amino acids. This CDR3 is CASSGWGQGNTEAFF. DNA of the CDR3: TGTGCCAGCAGCGGATGGGGACAGGGAAACACTGAAGCTTTCTTT. Combining the CDR3 with reference TRBV7-9 and TRBJ1-1 gives the whole variable domain DTGVSQNPRHKITKRGQNVTFRCDPISEHNRLYWYRQTLGQGPEFLTYFQNEAQLEKSRLLSDRFSAERPKGSFSTLEIQRTEQGDSAMYLCASSGWGQGNTEAFFGQGTRLTVV.

The V and J genes are TRBV9 and TRBJ2-1; D is uncertain. The CDR3 loop spans 13 amino acids. The germline gives CDR1 SGDLS, CDR2 YYNGEE. V was trimmed by 3 bases and J by 9 bases, leaving 13 bases between them. This CDR3 is CASSASRLGEQFF. The CDR3 DNA reads TGTGCCAGCAGCGCCTCGAGGCTCGGTGAGCAGTTCTTC.

The chain is built from TRBV11-2 and TRBJ1-3, with 8 bases that match TRBD1. The trim removed 5 bases at V and 0 bases at J, leaving 6 bases unmatched. Germline CDR1 and CDR2: SGHAT and FQNNGV. The CDR3 contains 16 residues. The DNA of the CDR3 is TGTGCCAGCAGCCCTTATGGGACAGGCTCTGGAAACACCATATATTTT. Translated: CASSPYGTGSGNTIYF.